This TCR beta chain is drawn from a study of shared clonotypes between healthy human individuals. The CDR3 consists of 15 residues. Trimming removed 5 bases from V and 2 bases from J, with 16 bases in between. CDR1 and CDR2 from the germline V gene are SGHVS and FQNEAQ. Unsorted PBMC contributed about 0.3 ug DNA, roughly 30,000 T cell genomes, to each replicate PCR. Profiling relied on immunoSEQ multiplex PCR, and the TCRdb table lists in-frame clones only, not all of them. The table shows around 430,000 clones, with 70% to 80% occurring only once. The sequenced sample was PBMCs. The TCR was taken from a woman in her thirties or forties in good health. Some clones in this sample may be carry-over from other donors' samples. The J gene is TRBJ2-7, the V gene TRBV7-8; the D gene is possibly TRBD1 (6 bases). CDR3 loop: CASSPGQAFTYEQYF. CDR3 DNA: TGTGCCAGCAGCCCGGGACAAGCCTTTACCTACGAGCAGTACTTC. The variable domain in full, with the rest retrieved from reference TRBV7-8 and TRBJ2-7, is GAGVSQSPRYKVAKRGQDVALRCDPISGHVSLFWYQQALGQGPEFLTYFQNEAQLDKSGLPSDRFFAERPEGSVSTLKIQRTQQEDSAVYLCASSPGQAFTYEQYFGPGTRLTVT.